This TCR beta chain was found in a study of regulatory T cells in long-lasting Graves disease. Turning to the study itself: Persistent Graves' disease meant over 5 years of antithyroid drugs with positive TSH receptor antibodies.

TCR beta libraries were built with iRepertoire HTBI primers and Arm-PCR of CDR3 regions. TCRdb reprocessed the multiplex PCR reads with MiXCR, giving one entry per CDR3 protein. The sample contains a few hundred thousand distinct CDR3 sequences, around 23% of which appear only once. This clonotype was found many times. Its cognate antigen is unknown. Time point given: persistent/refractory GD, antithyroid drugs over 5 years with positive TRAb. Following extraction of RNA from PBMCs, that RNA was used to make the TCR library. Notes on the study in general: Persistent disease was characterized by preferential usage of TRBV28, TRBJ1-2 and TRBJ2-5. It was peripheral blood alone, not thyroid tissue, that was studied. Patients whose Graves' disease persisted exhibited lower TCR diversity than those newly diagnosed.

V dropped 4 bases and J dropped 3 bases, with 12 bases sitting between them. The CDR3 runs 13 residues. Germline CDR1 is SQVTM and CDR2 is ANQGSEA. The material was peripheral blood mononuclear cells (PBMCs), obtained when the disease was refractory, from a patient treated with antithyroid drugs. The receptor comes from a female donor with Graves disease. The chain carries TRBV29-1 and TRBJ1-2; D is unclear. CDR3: CSVVHLPDYGYTF. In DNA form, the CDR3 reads TGCAGCGTTGTACACCTCCCTGACTATGGCTACACCTTC.